This paragraph covers one TCR beta chain sequence. The clone's antigen remains unknown. Base-call qualities are not available, and no considerably larger clone is one nucleotide away. TCRdb records Illumina HiSeq 1500 as the sequencer. TCRdb trimmed public reads at Q25 via fastp, called clones via MiXCR and kept in-frame beta chains. CDR3 protein sequences are deduplicated, and each keeps its most common genes and DNA. Present in this sample are about 920,000 distinct CDR3 sequences, about a third of which were seen just once. More than 13% of the sample is taken by the ten largest. The germline V gene supplies CDR1 MNHNS and CDR2 SASEGT. Relative to germline, V is 0 bases shorter and J is 8 bases shorter, with 7 bases between their ends. Its CDR3 holds 12 amino acids, cysteine through phenylalanine. Only the CDR3 part of the read is kept: 36 bases, read in frame from the first base. The treatment or condition label on this specimen signifies: in vitro stimulation with specific CMV peptide epitopes to enrich CMV-specific T cells.

The data belong to a study of T cell repertoires in cytomegalovirus infection (dated by TCRdb to the late 2010s). Regarding the study in general: Peptide stimulations targeted recently identified HLA-C-restricted CMV epitopes, whose presentation resists viral immunomodulation, together with well-studied HLA-B-restricted epitopes. Because public TCR beta signatures pointed to carriage of CMV infection together with the matching HLA type, the HLA type of each donor mattered for the analysis.

Overall study results and their limits: Cumulative frequency of public TCR beta family members discriminated carriers of CMV infection plus the relevant HLA type in this cohort and an independent approximately 400-donor cohort. The ex vivo response was dominated by HLA-C-restricted CMV-specific TCR beta clonotypes, which also provided the single most frequent clonotype in two of eight donors.

The sequences come from cultured CD8+ T cells from PBMCs, collected from culture after CMV antigen stimulation. This sequence was found in a human donor in good health (CMV status not recorded). Some clones in this sample may be carry-over from other donors' samples. The chain employs TRBV6-1 and TRBJ1-2; a confident D gene designation cannot be given. In nucleotides, the sequence is TGTGCCAGCAGTGAAGCTGCCTCCGGCTACACCTTC. Translation gives CASSEAASGYTF.